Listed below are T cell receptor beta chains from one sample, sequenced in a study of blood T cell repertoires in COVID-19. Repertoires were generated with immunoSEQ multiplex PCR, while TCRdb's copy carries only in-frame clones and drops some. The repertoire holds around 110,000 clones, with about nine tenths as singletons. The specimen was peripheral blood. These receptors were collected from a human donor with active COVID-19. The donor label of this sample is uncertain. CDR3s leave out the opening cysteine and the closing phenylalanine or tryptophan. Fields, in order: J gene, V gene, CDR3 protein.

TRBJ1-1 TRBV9 ASSVSGGATEAF
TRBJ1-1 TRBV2 ASSKGQGDTEAF
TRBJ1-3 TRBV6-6 ASSSPQYSGNTIY
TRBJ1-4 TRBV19 ASSMSEIREKLF
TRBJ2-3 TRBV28 ALGGPADTQY
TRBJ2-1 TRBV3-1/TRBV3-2 ASRGTSGDYNEQF
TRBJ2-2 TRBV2 ASKGQGAPGELF
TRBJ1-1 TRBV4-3 ASSQDSGGSAF
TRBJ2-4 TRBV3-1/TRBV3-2 ASSKLRPICKENIQY
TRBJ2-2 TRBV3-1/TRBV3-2 ASSPPRGSNTGELF
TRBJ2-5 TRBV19 ASSPGGIQETQY
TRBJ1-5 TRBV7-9 ASSGRQGNQPQH
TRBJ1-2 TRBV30 AWSHRTYYGYT
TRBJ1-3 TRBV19 ATTGSGNTIY
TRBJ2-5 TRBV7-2 ASSPTGLGETQY
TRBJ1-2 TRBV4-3 ASSQDLVFRNGYT
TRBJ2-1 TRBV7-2 ASSSGQSSYNEQF
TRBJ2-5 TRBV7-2 ASSLVVETQY
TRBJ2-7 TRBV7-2 ASSHQPGGIYEQY
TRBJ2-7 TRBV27 ASSLYGPRPDREYYEQY
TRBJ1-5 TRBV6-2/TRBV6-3 ASSFDRERNQPQH
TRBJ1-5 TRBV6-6 ASSYRQENQPQH
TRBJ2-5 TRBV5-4 ASSLASTKQETQY
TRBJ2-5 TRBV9 ASSVAVDSQTQY
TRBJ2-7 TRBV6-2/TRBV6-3 ASSYSSAGLDSYEQY
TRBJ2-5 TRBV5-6 ASSLAPGGPGETQY
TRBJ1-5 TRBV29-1 SVGGQGSNQPQH
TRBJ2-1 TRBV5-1 ASSLSGGVYEQF
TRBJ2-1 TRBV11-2 ASSFTGTGPIQF
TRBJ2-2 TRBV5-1 ASSPWTSGTGELF
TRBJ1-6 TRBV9 ASSEGHLYNSPLH
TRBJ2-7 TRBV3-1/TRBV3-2 ASSQEIGGLPSYEQY
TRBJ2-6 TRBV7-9 ASSPPQGGADVLT
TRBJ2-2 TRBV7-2 ASSPGTGNTGELF
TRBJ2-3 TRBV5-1 ASSSAGTGTDTQY
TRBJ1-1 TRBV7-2 ASSLQGRTNTEAF
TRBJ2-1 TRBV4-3 ASSQERGNNEQF
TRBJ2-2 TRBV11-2 ASSSGQGTGELF
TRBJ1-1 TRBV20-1 SAGGNTEAF
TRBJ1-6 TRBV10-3 ATSRDRENSPLH
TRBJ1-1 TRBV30 AWSRGPNTEAF
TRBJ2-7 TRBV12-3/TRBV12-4 ASSPGQSYEQY